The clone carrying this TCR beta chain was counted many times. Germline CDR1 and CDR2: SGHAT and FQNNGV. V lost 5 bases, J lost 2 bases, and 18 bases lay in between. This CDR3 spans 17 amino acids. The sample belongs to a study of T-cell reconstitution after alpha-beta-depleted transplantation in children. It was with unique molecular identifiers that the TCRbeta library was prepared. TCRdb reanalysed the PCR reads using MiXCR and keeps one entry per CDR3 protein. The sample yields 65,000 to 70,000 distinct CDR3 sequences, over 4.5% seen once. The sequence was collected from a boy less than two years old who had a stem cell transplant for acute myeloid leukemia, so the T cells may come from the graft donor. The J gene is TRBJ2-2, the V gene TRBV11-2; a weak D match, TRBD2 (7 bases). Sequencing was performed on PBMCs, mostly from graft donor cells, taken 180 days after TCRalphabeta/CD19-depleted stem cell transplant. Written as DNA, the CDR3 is TGTGCCAGCAGCCCCAGGGGAGCGGGGAGTAACACCGGGGAGCTGTTTTTT. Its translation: CASSPRGAGSNTGELFF.